The 12 T cell receptor beta chains reported below all come from one sample, sequenced in a study of T cell changes during pregnancy in multiple sclerosis. Generated by immunoSEQ multiplex PCR, the TCRdb table keeps only in-frame clones and is missing some. The sample lists 45,000 to 55,000 clones, about 92% occurring once. The specimen was CD4+ T cells from peripheral blood mononuclear cells, collected after pregnancy. All receptors come from a female donor with multiple sclerosis, enrolled in a pregnancy study.

The V gene is TRBV9, the J gene TRBJ2-5, with 8 bases fitting TRBD1. The J segment lost 5 bases and the V segment lost 1 base, leaving 7 bases of the junction unmatched. CDR3 length: 15 residues. Germline loops: CDR1 SGDLS, CDR2 YYNGEE. CDR3 DNA sequence: TGTGCCAGCAGCGTATTCCAGGGGGCCGGTGAGACCCAGTACTTC. Protein product: CASSVFQGAGETQYF.

This rearrangement joins TRBV28 to TRBJ2-5; TRBD2 agrees at 15 bases. Looked up from germline, CDR1 is MDHEN and CDR2 is SYDVKM. CDR3 length: 14 amino acids. J was trimmed by 8 bases and V by 10 bases; bases with no gene match: 8. The CDR3 loop reads CATNRGLAGGTQYF. CDR3 bases: TGTGCCACCAATAGGGGACTAGCGGGAGGTACCCAGTACTTC.

The CDR3, as DNA: TGTGCCAGCAGCTTAGCGCTAGCGGGAGGCACCGGGGAGCTGTTTTTT. It specifies CASSLALAGGTGELFF. The chain carries TRBV7-9 and TRBJ2-2; 11 bases fit TRBD2. Germline V gene data show CDR1 as SEHNR and CDR2 as FQNEAQ (reference sequence). V lost 0 bases to trimming and J lost 4 bases; unmatched junction nucleotides: 1. This CDR3 comprises 16 residues.

V gene TRBV28 combines with J gene TRBJ2-5; D possibly corresponds to TRBD2 (6 bases). From germline, CDR1 is MDHEN and CDR2 SYDVKM. This CDR3 has 14 amino acids. V lost 6 bases and J 4 bases, leaving 15 bases between the germline ends. CDR3 in amino acids: CASSSPGLVETQYF. In nucleotides, the CDR3 is TGTGCCAGCAGCTCCCCGGGACTTGTAGAGACCCAGTACTTC.

V usage is TRBV6-6 and J usage is TRBJ1-2; maybe TRBD1 (6 bases). The germline gives CDR1 MNHNY, CDR2 SVGAGI (reference sequence). The germline V and J ends were trimmed by 0 bases and 3 bases, with 11 bases remaining between them. CDR3 length: 15 residues. This CDR3 is CASSYSLGGHYGYTF. The CDR3 DNA follows: TGTGCCAGCAGTTACTCGCTAGGGGGTCACTATGGCTACACCTTC.

This sequence joins TRBV7-9 and TRBJ1-1; D perhaps matches TRBD1 (5 bases). Germline CDR1 reads SEHNR; CDR2 reads FQNEAQ (reference sequence). V lost 5 bases and J lost 3, with 10 bases in between. The CDR3 is made up of 13 amino acids. The DNA for the CDR3 is TGTGCCAGCAGCGGGGGAGGTTACACTGAAGCTTTCTTT. The encoded protein is CASSGGGYTEAFF.

Remarks on this clone: Within the sample, other DNA sequences also encode this same CDR3. The gene calls are TRBV18 and TRBJ1-1; the match to TRBD1 covers 7 bases. V trimming: 3 bases; J trimming: 1 base; junction bases outside the gene matches: 2. The length of the CDR3 is 14 residues. Germline CDR1 is KGHSH and CDR2 is LQKENI. CDR3 coding DNA: TGTGCCAGCTCACCGACAGGGAGGAACACTGAAGCTTTCTTT. It specifies CASSPTGRNTEAFF.

The chain employs TRBV4-2 and TRBJ2-1; a possible D gene is TRBD1 (7 bases). V lost 4 bases and J 6 bases, leaving 16 bases between the germline ends. The CDR3 runs to 15 residues. Germline V CDR1 and CDR2: LGHNA, YNFKEQ. The CDR3: CASSPGGGGANEQFF. In DNA form, the CDR3 reads TGTGCCAGCAGCCCAGGGGGAGGAGGTGCCAATGAGCAGTTCTTC.

The genes are TRBV2 and TRBJ2-2; D tentatively fits TRBD1 or TRBD2 (6 bases each). The CDR3 is 14 residues long. Germline loops: CDR1 SNHLY, CDR2 FYNNEI. V gave up 7 bases and J gave up 1 base, with 10 bases separating them. The CDR3 region has the DNA TGTGCCAGCATTGAGGGGGGGAACACCGGGGAGCTGTTTTTT. Its translation is CASIEGGNTGELFF.

The chain joins TRBV28 to TRBJ1-3; D remains unclear. The CDR3 covers 15 residues. CDR1 is MDHEN and CDR2 is SYDVKM in the germline V gene. Trimming pared 2 bases from V and 0 bases from J, leaving 8 bases between. DNA for the CDR3: TGTGCCAGCAGTTTAGGAGGCTTCTCTGGAAACACCATATATTTT. The encoded protein is CASSLGGFSGNTIYF.

The chain joins TRBV18 to TRBJ2-7; TRBD1 might be the D (6 bases). This CDR3 has 15 amino acids. The V gene's germline CDR1 is KGHSH and CDR2 LQKENI. V lost 2 bases to trimming and J lost 0 bases, with 11 bases between them. The DNA of the CDR3 is TGTGCCAGCTCACCAAACACAGGGAGCTCCTACGAGCAGTACTTC. This codes for CASSPNTGSSYEQYF.

By frequency in the sample, this clone is medium-sized. The rearrangement joins TRBV2 to TRBJ2-7; 15 bases map to TRBD2. J was trimmed by 6 bases and V by 7 bases; bases with no gene match: 4. This CDR3 comprises 14 residues. Germline CDR1 SNHLY, CDR2 FYNNEI. CDR3 DNA: TGTGCCAGCACACGGGGACTAGCGGGAGGCGAGCAGTACTTC. Its translation: CASTRGLAGGEQYF.